The next 26 T cell receptor beta chains were all read from a single sample in a study of regulatory T cells in long-lasting Graves disease. Building of the TCR beta libraries involved iRepertoire HTBI primers and Arm-PCR of CDR3 regions. MiXCR was run by TCRdb on the multiplex PCR reads, yielding one entry per CDR3 protein. The table lists around 420,000 distinct CDR3 sequences, approximately 15% of them singletons, with approximately 7.6% in the top ten. Sample time point: newly diagnosed GD, antithyroid drugs for less than 3 months. TCR sequences were obtained from RNA taken from PBMCs. The same specimen was also included in a second study, on T cells in Graves' hyperthyroidism and ophthalmopathy.

This material consisted of peripheral blood mononuclear cells (PBMCs), taken at new diagnosis, from a patient treated with antithyroid drugs. These receptors all come from a woman aged 40 to 50 with Graves disease.

The chain carries TRBV3-1 and TRBJ1-1; 11 nucleotides line up with TRBD1. The CDR3 length is 15 residues. Germline V lookup: CDR1 LGHDT, CDR2 YNNKEL (reference sequence). J lost 5 bases, V lost 3 bases, and 5 bases had no gene match. The CDR3: CASSHGQGALTEAFF. In DNA, the CDR3 is TGTGCCAGCAGCCACGGACAGGGGGCTTTGACTGAAGCTTTCTTT.

As regards this clonotype: A much larger clonotype is one base distant, so this may be a read error. V usage is TRBV6-2 or TRBV6-3 and J usage is TRBJ2-3; TRBD2 matches at 7 bases. V shed 7 bases and J 4 bases; nucleotides not matched to a gene: 11. CDR3 length: 15 amino acids. The germline V gene has CDR1 MNHEY and CDR2 SVGEGT. CDR3 in amino acids: CASKEGGRGADTQYF. DNA for the CDR3: TGTGCCAGCAAGGAGGGCGGGAGAGGCGCAGATACGCAGTATTTT.

In this sample, this clonotype turned up a few times. J is TRBJ2-1 and V is TRBV20-1; unclear D gene. The CDR3 spans 14 residues. V gave up 0 bases and J gave up 6 bases, with 12 bases separating them. The germline V gene has CDR1 DFQATT and CDR2 SNEGSKA (reference sequence). Here the CDR3 DNA reads TGCAGTGCTAGAGATCTCAGGTTTCGCAATGAGCAGTTCTTC. Encoded protein: CSARDLRFRNEQFF.

The sample holds a few counts of this clonotype. The chain combines TRBV19 with TRBJ1-5, with 7 nucleotides matching TRBD1. Trimming at V came to 5 bases and at J to 1 base, leaving 5 bases not matched to a gene. CDR3 length equals 15 residues. CDR1 is LNHDA, CDR2 SQIVND, per germline (reference sequence). CDR3 bases: TGTGCCAGTAGTGAAAACAGGGGAAGCAATCAGCCCCAGCATTTT. Translating gives CASSENRGSNQPQHF. Combining the CDR3 with reference TRBV19 and TRBJ1-5 gives the whole variable domain DGGITQSPKYLFRKEGQNVTLSCEQNLNHDAMYWYRQDPGQGLRLIYYSQIVNDFQKGDIAEGYSVSREKKESFPLTVTSAQKNPTAFYLCASSENRGSNQPQHFGDGTRLSIL.

This clonotype was detected ten times or more. V usage is TRBV7-3 and J usage is TRBJ2-1; weak D call: TRBD2 (5 bases). The CDR3 is made up of 9 amino acids. Germline-derived CDR1 and CDR2 are SGHTA and FQGTGA. The CDR3 DNA is TGTGCTTTAGCGCCACCCCCGTTCTTC. Its translation: CALAPPPFF.

This clonotype appeared many times. A much bigger clone sits one base away, suggesting this may be a read error. The V and J genes are TRBV7-8 and TRBJ2-1; the match to TRBD2 covers 8 bases. With V trimmed by 5 bases and J by 0 bases, 3 bases remained unmatched. Per germline, CDR1 SGHVS and CDR2 FQNEAQ. The CDR3 has 15 amino acids. CDR3: CASSNSGSSYNEQFF. CDR3 sequence (DNA): TGTGCCAGCAGCAACAGCGGGAGCTCCTACAATGAGCAGTTCTTC.

This clonotype was recorded at least ten times. The V call is TRBV29-1, the J call TRBJ2-3; no definite D call. The CDR3 is made up of 11 amino acids. V lost 6 bases and J 3 bases, leaving 7 bases between the germline ends. Germline CDR1 and CDR2: SQVTM and ANQGSEA. DNA for the CDR3: TGCAGCGTATGGTTGACAGATACGCAGTATTTT. Translating gives CSVWLTDTQYF.

This chain connects TRBV9 to TRBJ2-7; 8 bases map to TRBD1. V was pared by 0 bases and J by 7 bases, with 6 bases of the junction left unmatched. The CDR3 spans 14 residues. Germline V CDR1 and CDR2: SGDLS, YYNGEE. The CDR3 region is CASSVAQGAGEQYF. The CDR3 DNA sequence: TGTGCCAGCAGCGTAGCGCAGGGGGCTGGAGAGCAGTACTTC.

This clonotype has at least ten counts. This chain links TRBV2 with TRBJ2-5, with D tentatively TRBD1 (7 bases). In germline, CDR1 is SNHLY, CDR2 FYNNEI. The CDR3 sequence is 15 residues long. The V gene lost 3 bases and the J gene lost 5 bases, with 16 bases spanning the gap. CDR3 nucleotide sequence: TGTGCCAGCAGTGATGAGGAGGGGGCGCGGGAGACCCAGTACTTC. It yields the protein CASSDEEGARETQYF.

In this sample, this clonotype turned up many times. This chain links TRBV10-3 with TRBJ2-7; 7 bases map to TRBD2. CDR1 is ENHRY and CDR2 is SYGVKD in the germline V gene. The CDR3 loop spans 13 amino acids. The junction had 6 bases not matched to a gene; V was cut back by 8 bases and J by 2 bases. In nucleotides, the CDR3 is TGTGCCATCGGACCGGGAGGCACCTACGAGCAGTACTTC. It specifies CAIGPGGTYEQYF.

The rearrangement joins TRBV12-3 or TRBV12-4 to TRBJ2-7, with TRBD1 matching 11 bases. The CDR3 is made up of 15 amino acids. Trimming cost V 1 base and J 3 bases; bases outside gene matches: 2. This CDR3 reads CASSLGTGGHYEQYF. In DNA, the CDR3 is TGTGCCAGCAGTTTAGGGACAGGGGGCCACTACGAGCAGTACTTC.

J is TRBJ2-1 and V is TRBV20-1, with TRBD2 identical over 9 bases. J gave up 3 bases and V 1 base, and 4 bases lay outside the gene matches. Germline assignment: CDR1 DFQATT and CDR2 SNEGSKA (reference sequence). There are 15 residues in the CDR3. This CDR3 is CSARVAGVGYNEQFF. In DNA form, the CDR3 reads TGCAGTGCTAGAGTAGCGGGAGTAGGCTACAATGAGCAGTTCTTC.

Turning to this clonotype: A far larger clone is a single base away, which makes a read error likely. The chain recombines TRBV30 with TRBJ2-7; 12 bases line up with TRBD2. V lost 1 base, J lost 5 bases, and 3 bases stayed unmatched. Germline lookup yields CDR1 GTSNPN and CDR2 SVGIG (reference sequence). The CDR3 spans 14 residues. The CDR3 DNA follows: TGTGCCTGGAGTGAGCCTAGCGGGAGGGACGAGCAGTACTTC. Amino acid sequence: CAWSEPSGRDEQYF.

The table lists this clonotype with many counts. This chain links TRBV7-9 with TRBJ2-1; 9 positions match TRBD1. The CDR3 runs 14 residues. Germline V gene data show CDR1 as SEHNR and CDR2 as FQNEAQ (reference sequence). Unmatched junction bases numbered 4, after V lost 5 bases and J lost 5 bases. In nucleotides, the CDR3 is TGTGCCAGCAGCATGAGGACAGGGGACAATGAGCAGTTCTTC. Translated, it gives CASSMRTGDNEQFF.

With regard to this clonotype: This clone may be a read error of a much larger clone one base away. The CDR3: CASSTDPSYNEQCF. DNA of the CDR3: TGTGCCAGCAGCACGGACCCTTCCTACAATGAGCAGTGCTTC. This chain joins TRBV7-8 and TRBJ2-1, with D unresolved. CDR1 and CDR2 (germline): SGHVS, FQNEAQ. The CDR3 extends over 14 amino acids.

This clonotype was seen only a few times. This chain joins TRBV5-4 and TRBJ2-1; TRBD1 agrees at 10 bases. With V trimmed by 0 bases and J by 6 bases, 6 bases remained unmatched. Germline values: CDR1 SGHNT, CDR2 YYREEE (reference sequence). The CDR3 totals 16 residues. The CDR3 bases are TGTGCCAGCAGCTTGGAGGGGACAGGGGTGGGCAATGAGCAGTTCTTC. This codes for CASSLEGTGVGNEQFF.

This clonotype was detected ten times or more. The CDR3 loop reads CASSLAGQGPNYEQYF. CDR3 sequence (DNA): TGTGCCAGCAGCTTAGCGGGACAGGGTCCCAACTACGAGCAGTACTTC. V is TRBV7-9 and J is TRBJ2-7; 9 nucleotides line up with TRBD1. CDR3 length: 16 amino acids. The germline V gene encodes CDR1 SEHNR and CDR2 FQNEAQ (reference sequence). The trim removed 0 bases at V and 3 bases at J, leaving 6 bases unmatched.

This chain connects TRBV30 to TRBJ2-1, with a weak D call TRBD2 (6 bases). Trimming removed 5 bases from V and 6 bases from J, with 11 bases in between. This CDR3 contains 12 residues. Germline V gene data show CDR1 as GTSNPN and CDR2 as SVGIG (reference sequence). CDR3 in amino acids: CAWERRANEQFF. The CDR3 DNA sequence: TGTGCCTGGGAAAGGAGGGCCAATGAGCAGTTCTTC.

This clonotype occurred many times. V is TRBV2 and J is TRBJ2-1; no clear D. V lost 2 bases to trimming and J lost 9 bases, with 5 bases between them. The CDR3 has 11 amino acids. In germline, CDR1 is SNHLY, CDR2 FYNNEI. The CDR3 here is CASSEWAEQFF. In DNA, the CDR3 is TGTGCCAGCAGTGAATGGGCTGAGCAGTTCTTC.

This clonotype has a handful of counts. This may come from a read error, since a much larger clone is one base off. This chain uses TRBV9 with TRBJ2-1; D call uncertain. Trimming stripped 4 bases from V and 3 bases from J, with 8 bases between. The CDR3 runs 13 residues. CDR1 and CDR2 from the germline V gene are SGDLS and YYNGEE. For the CDR3, the DNA is TGTGCCAGCAGCCCCCGGGTCTACAATGAGCAGTTCTTC. The encoded protein is CASSPRVYNEQFF.

This clonotype was picked up many times. For the CDR3, the DNA is TGTGCCAGCAGTTCTCGACCAGGTCGGTACGAGCAGTACTTC. It yields the protein CASSSRPGRYEQYF. V usage is TRBV12-3 or TRBV12-4 and J usage is TRBJ2-3; D call uncertain. The end of the DNA fits TRBJ2-7 better, so the J call may be wrong. CDR3 length equals 14 residues.

To note about this clonotype: A much larger clone differs by one base, so this may be a read error. The rearrangement links TRBV3-1 to TRBJ2-5; D is unresolved. CDR1 is LGHDT and CDR2 is YNNKEL in the germline V gene (reference sequence). CDR3 length: 13 residues. DNA for the CDR3: TGTGCCGGCAGCCAAGTAAAAGGGGAGACCCAGTACTTC. Residues: CAGSQVKGETQYF.

This clonotype was seen ten or more times. V and J are TRBV30 and TRBJ2-5, with D maybe TRBD1 (6 bases). V lost 5 bases and J 3 bases, leaving 10 bases between the germline ends. The CDR3 has 12 amino acids. From germline, CDR1 is GTSNPN and CDR2 SVGIG (reference sequence). CDR3 loop: CAWEQGEETQYF. The CDR3 coding sequence is TGTGCCTGGGAACAGGGTGAAGAGACCCAGTACTTC.

This clonotype was recorded many times. The V gene is TRBV28, the J gene TRBJ2-1; D gene uncertain. Germline CDR1 MDHEN, CDR2 SYDVKM. Trimming left V 5 bases short and J 10 bases short, with 9 bases between. The CDR3 runs 11 residues. The CDR3 here is CASSATDEQFF. The CDR3 region has the DNA TGTGCCAGCAGTGCGACGGACGAGCAGTTCTTC.

Notes on this clonotype: A single base separates this from a much larger clone, so it may be a read error. The CDR3 does not end in the conserved phenylalanine or tryptophan, so this is likely a read error. V gene TRBV20-1 combines with J gene TRBJ2-7, with TRBD2 identical over 7 bases. After removal of 0 bases from V and 2 bases from J, the junction contained 7 bases not matched to a gene. CDR1 is DFQATT and CDR2 is SNEGSKA in the germline V gene (reference sequence). This CDR3 is 15 amino acids long. The CDR3 DNA follows: TGCAGTGCTAGAGATCGGGAGGCCCCAGCCTACGAGCAGTACCTC. Translating it yields CSARDREAPAYEQYL.

This clonotype has more than one count but fewer than ten. The V and J genes are TRBV19 and TRBJ2-1, with 8 bases lining up with TRBD2. Germline-derived CDR1 and CDR2 are LNHDA and SQIVND (reference sequence). The CDR3 contains 14 residues. After removal of 5 bases from V and 4 bases from J, the junction contained 4 bases not matched to a gene. CDR3 sequence: CASSDGGGYNEQFF. The DNA for the CDR3 is TGTGCCAGTAGTGACGGGGGGGGTTACAATGAGCAGTTCTTC.